The 8 T cell receptor beta chains given below trace back to one sample, sequenced in a study of shared clonotypes between healthy human individuals. Libraries were prepared by immunoSEQ multiplex PCR; TCRdb keeps only in-frame clonotypes and omits some of them. In the table there are 1 million to 1.2 million clones, 60% to 80% of which are singletons. Sequences were obtained from memory CD4+ T cells from PBMCs. Subset given: CD45RA-negative fraction. The receptors here all came from a man in his late teens or twenties in good health. Some clones in this sample may be carry-over from other donors' samples.

CDR3 region: CASSLAPPGISPLHF. The CDR3 region has the DNA TGTGCCAGCAGTTTAGCTCCGCCAGGGATTTCACCCCTCCACTTT. This chain connects TRBV28 to TRBJ1-6, with D perhaps TRBD1 (5 bases). The CDR3 contains 15 residues. Germline CDR1 and CDR2: MDHEN and SYDVKM. V lost 2 bases to trimming and J lost 9 bases, with 14 bases between them. The whole variable domain, filled in from reference TRBV28 and TRBJ1-6, reads DVKVTQSSRYLVKRTGEKVFLECVQDMDHENMFWYRQDPGLGLRLIYFSYDVKMKEKGDIPEGYSVSREKKERFSLILESASTNQTSMYLCASSLAPPGISPLHFGNGTRLTVT.

The chain carries TRBV28 and TRBJ1-1, with 7 bases lining up with TRBD1. The CDR3 totals 15 residues. The V gene end was trimmed by 5 bases and the J gene end by 4 bases; junction bases not matched to a gene: 10. Per the germline V gene, CDR1 is MDHEN and CDR2 is SYDVKM. The CDR3, as DNA: TGTGCCAGCAGTCTAAGGACAGGTGTTGTCACTGAAGCTTTCTTT. It codes for CASSLRTGVVTEAFF.

The V gene is TRBV19, the J gene TRBJ2-5; 7 bases map to TRBD2. From germline, CDR1 is LNHDA and CDR2 SQIVND (reference sequence). This CDR3 comprises 13 residues. V was clipped by 7 bases and J by 4 bases; unmatched bases: 6. In DNA form, the CDR3 reads TGTGCCAGTAAGGGGAGGGCCGTAGAGACCCAGTACTTC. Translated: CASKGRAVETQYF.

This sequence joins TRBV28 and TRBJ2-2, with D perhaps TRBD1 (5 bases). V gave up 7 bases and J gave up 7 bases, with 16 bases separating them. Per the germline V gene, CDR1 is MDHEN and CDR2 is SYDVKM. The CDR3 contains 14 residues. CDR3 in amino acids: CASTFSGLIGELFF. The CDR3 DNA follows: TGTGCCAGCACATTTTCAGGGCTAATCGGGGAGCTGTTTTTT.

The chain employs TRBV28 and TRBJ2-1, with D possibly being TRBD2 (5 bases). The CDR3 totals 11 residues. The germline V gene encodes CDR1 MDHEN and CDR2 SYDVKM. V was cut by 5 bases and J by 12 bases, with 11 bases left in between. The CDR3 spells CASSKTLVQFF. The CDR3 region has the DNA TGTGCCAGCAGTAAGACACTAGTGCAGTTCTTC.

The rearrangement uses TRBV25-1 and TRBJ2-2, with D perhaps given as TRBD1 or TRBD2 (7 bases each). Germline-derived CDR1 and CDR2 are MGHDK and SYGVNS. V was trimmed by 5 bases and J by 5 bases, leaving 15 bases between them. This CDR3 is built from 15 residues. CDR3 coding DNA: TGTGCCAGCAGTCGGGGGGCAGGGGGGACCGGGGAGCTGTTTTTT. Protein: CASSRGAGGTGELFF.

The V gene is TRBV7-9, the J gene TRBJ1-2; D is unclear. The germline V gene has CDR1 SEHNR and CDR2 FQNEAQ (reference sequence). Trimming cost V 1 base and J 8 bases, with 14 bases left between them. CDR3 size: 14 residues. This CDR3 is CASSLVSGSGGYTF. DNA for the CDR3: TGTGCCAGCAGCTTAGTTAGTGGATCGGGCGGCTACACCTTC.

This sequence joins TRBV7-2 and TRBJ2-5; TRBD1 agrees at 9 bases. The germline gives CDR1 SGHTA, CDR2 FQGNSA. J was trimmed by 7 bases and V by 2 bases; bases with no gene match: 8. This CDR3 has 15 amino acids. This chain's CDR3 is CASSLWGQGGGTQYF. The CDR3 coding sequence is TGTGCCAGCAGCTTATGGGGACAGGGAGGAGGGACCCAGTACTTC.